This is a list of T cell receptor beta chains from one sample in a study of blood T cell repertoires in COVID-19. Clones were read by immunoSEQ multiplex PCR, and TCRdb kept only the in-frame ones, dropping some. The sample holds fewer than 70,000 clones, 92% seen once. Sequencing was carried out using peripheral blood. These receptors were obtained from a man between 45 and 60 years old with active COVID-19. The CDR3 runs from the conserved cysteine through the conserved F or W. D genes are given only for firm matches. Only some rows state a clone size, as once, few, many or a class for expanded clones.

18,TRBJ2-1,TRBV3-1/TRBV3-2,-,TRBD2,TGTGCCAGCAGCCAAGTAAGCGGGACTAGCGGGAGGGGGAATGAGCAGTTCTTC,CASSQVSGTSGRGNEQFF
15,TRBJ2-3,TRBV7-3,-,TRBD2,TGTGCCAGCAGCGTGACTAGCGGGAGATTCGATACGCAGTATTTT,CASSVTSGRFDTQYF
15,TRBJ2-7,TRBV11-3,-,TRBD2,TGTGCCAGCAGCCCGAGACTAGCGCTCTCCTACGAGCAGTACTTC,CASSPRLALSYEQYF
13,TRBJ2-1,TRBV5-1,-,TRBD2,TGCGCCAGCAGCTTCCTGACTAGCGGTGAGCAGTTCTTC,CASSFLTSGEQFF
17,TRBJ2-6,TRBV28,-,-,TGTGCCAGCAGTTTGCAAGTCAGGGCAAGTGGGGCCAACGTCCTGACTTTC,CASSLQVRASGANVLTF
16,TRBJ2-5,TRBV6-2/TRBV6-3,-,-,TGTGCCAGCAGCTATCCTGTGGGGGGTCCAGGAGAGACCCAGTACTTC,CASSYPVGGPGETQYF
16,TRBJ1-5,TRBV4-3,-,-,TGCGCCAGCAGCCGATTGCCGGACAGCGATAATCAGCCCCAGCATTTT,CASSRLPDSDNQPQHF
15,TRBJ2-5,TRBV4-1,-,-,TGCGCCAGCAGCCAAGGGTCGGGGAGACAAGAGACCCAGTACTTC,CASSQGSGRQETQYF
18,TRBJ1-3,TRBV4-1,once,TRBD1,TGCGCCAGCAGCCAAGCTAGGGGACAGGGCCGCTTTGGAAACACCATATATTTT,CASSQARGQGRFGNTIYF
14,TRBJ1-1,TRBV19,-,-,TGTGCCAGTAGTCAACACAGAAAGAACACTGAAGCTTTCTTT,CASSQHRKNTEAFF
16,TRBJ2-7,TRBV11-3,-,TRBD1,TGTGCCAGCAGGTCGACTTGGACAGGGAAAGGCTACGAGCAGTACTTC,CASRSTWTGKGYEQYF
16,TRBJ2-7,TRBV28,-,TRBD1,TGTGCCAGCAGTCCCCTACCGGGACAGGGGACCTACGAGCAGTACTTC,CASSPLPGQGTYEQYF
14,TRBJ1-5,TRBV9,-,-,TGTGCCAGCAGCGTAGATGGAGGGGATCAGCCCCAGCATTTT,CASSVDGGDQPQHF
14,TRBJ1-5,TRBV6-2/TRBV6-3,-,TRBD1,TGTGCCAGCAGCTGGGACAGGGATAATCAGCCCCAGCATTTT,CASSWDRDNQPQHF
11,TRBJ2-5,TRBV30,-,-,TGTGCCTGGAGTCGTGATAGGACCCAGTACTTC,CAWSRDRTQYF
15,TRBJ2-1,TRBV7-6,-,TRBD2,TGTGCCAGCAGCTTAGGACTAGCGGGGGGAAATGAGCAGTTCTTC,CASSLGLAGGNEQFF
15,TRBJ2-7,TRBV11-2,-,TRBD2,TGTGCCAGCAGCGCATCTAGCGGAGCCACCTACGAGCAGTACTTC,CASSASSGATYEQYF
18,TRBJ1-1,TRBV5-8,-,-,TGTGCCAGCAGCTTGGAAAACAGGGCTCTCCCCATGAACACTGAAGCTTTCTTT,CASSLENRALPMNTEAFF
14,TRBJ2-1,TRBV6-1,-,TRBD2,TGTGCCAGCAGTGACCTAGCGGGAGTCTATGAGCAGTTCTTC,CASSDLAGVYEQFF
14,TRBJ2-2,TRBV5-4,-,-,TGTGCCAGCAGCTTGGGGAAGAGGGACGGGGAGCTGTTTTTT,CASSLGKRDGELFF
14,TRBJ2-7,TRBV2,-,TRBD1,TGTGCCAGCAGCATCGAACAGGGGGCCTACGAGCAGTACTTC,CASSIEQGAYEQYF
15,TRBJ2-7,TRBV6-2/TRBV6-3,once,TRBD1,TGTGCCAGCAGTTATAGGACAGGGGCGCAAGCCGAGCAGTACTTC,CASSYRTGAQAEQYF
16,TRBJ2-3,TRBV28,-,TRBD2,TGTGCCAGCAGTTACACTAGCGGGGGGATATCAGATACGCAGTATTTT,CASSYTSGGISDTQYF
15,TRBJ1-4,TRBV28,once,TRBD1,TGTGCCAGCAGTTTAGGTCGGGCAGGGGGTGAAAAACTGTTTTTT,CASSLGRAGGEKLFF
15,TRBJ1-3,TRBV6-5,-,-,TGTGCCAGCAGTTACCGCGGGGCGAGAGGAAACACCATATATTTT,CASSYRGARGNTIYF
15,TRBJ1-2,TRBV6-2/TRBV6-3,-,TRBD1,TGTGCCAGCAGTCGGCCGGACAGGGGGCGGCACGGCTACACCTTC,CASSRPDRGRHGYTF
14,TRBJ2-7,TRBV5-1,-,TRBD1,TGCGCCAGCAGCACCAGGGACAGCTCCTACGAGCAGTACTTC,CASSTRDSSYEQYF
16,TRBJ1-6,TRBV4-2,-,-,TGTGCCAGCAGCCAAGATCTCGGGGGAATTAATTCACCCCTCCACTTT,CASSQDLGGINSPLHF
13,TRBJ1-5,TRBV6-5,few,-,TGTGCCAGCAGTCAGAGGGCAGGTCAGCCCCAGCATTTT,CASSQRAGQPQHF
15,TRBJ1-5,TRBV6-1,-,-,TGTGCCAGCAGTGAATATCCGGTTATCGGTCAGCCCCAGCATTTT,CASSEYPVIGQPQHF
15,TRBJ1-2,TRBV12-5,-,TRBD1,TGTGCTAGTGGTTTGGACGGGACAGGGGGCAGTGGCTACACCTTC,CASGLDGTGGSGYTF
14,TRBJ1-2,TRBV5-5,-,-,TGTGCCAGCAGCTTGGCTGAGGGAGCCTATGGCTACACCTTC,CASSLAEGAYGYTF
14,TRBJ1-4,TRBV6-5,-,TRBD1,TGTGCCAGCAGTACGACAGGGTCGCGGGAAAAACTGTTTTTT,CASSTTGSREKLFF
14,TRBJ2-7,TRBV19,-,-,TGTGCCAGTAGTATCCGGTTCAGGTCCTACGAGCAGTACTTC,CASSIRFRSYEQYF
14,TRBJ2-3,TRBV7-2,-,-,TGTGCCAGCAGCTCTTCGGGGACAAAAGATACGCAGTATTTT,CASSSSGTKDTQYF
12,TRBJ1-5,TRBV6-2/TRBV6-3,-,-,TGTGCCAGCAGTTTTGGTACTCGGCCCCAGCATTTT,CASSFGTRPQHF
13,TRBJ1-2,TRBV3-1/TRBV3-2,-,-,TGTGCCAGCAGCGTAGGGGGGGGCTATGGCTACACCTTC,CASSVGGGYGYTF
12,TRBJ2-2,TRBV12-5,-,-,TGTGCTAGTGGCCATAACACCGGGGAGCTGTTTTTT,CASGHNTGELFF
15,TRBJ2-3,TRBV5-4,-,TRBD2,TGTGCCAGCAAGGGTAGCGGGGGAGGCACAGATACGCAGTATTTT,CASKGSGGGTDTQYF
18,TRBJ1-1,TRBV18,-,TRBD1,TGTGCCAGCTCAACTTACAGGGGGCCCCCTTTATCGGGAACTGAAGCTTTCTTT,CASSTYRGPPLSGTEAFF
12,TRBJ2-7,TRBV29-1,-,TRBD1,TGCAGCGTTGCGGCAGGGGGCTACGAGCAGTACTTC,CSVAAGGYEQYF
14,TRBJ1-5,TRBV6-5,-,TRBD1,TGTGCCAGCAGTACCGGGACAGACAATCAGCCCCAGCATTTT,CASSTGTDNQPQHF